The next 4 T cell receptor beta chains were all read from a single sample in a study of shared clonotypes between healthy human individuals. The data were produced by immunoSEQ multiplex PCR, yet TCRdb's version contains in-frame clones alone and is incomplete. The profile covers more than 2 million clones, with approximately 95% appearing a single time and over 0.1% taken by the ten largest. The sequenced sample was naive CD4+ T cells sorted from blood. The sample's subset: CD45RA+ positively selected. These receptors were taken from a man in his late teens or twenties in good health.

About this clone itself: The same CDR3 arises from other DNA sequences in this sample as well. This chain connects TRBV7-8 to TRBJ2-5, with D tentatively TRBD2 (6 bases). This CDR3 region has 13 residues. Trimming took 1 base from V and 4 from J, leaving 7 bases between them. Germline-derived CDR1 and CDR2 are SGHVS and FQNEAQ. CDR3 in amino acids: CASSLGGVETQYF. The CDR3 region has the DNA TGTGCCAGCAGCTTAGGCGGGGTAGAGACCCAGTACTTC.

The chain recombines TRBV30 with TRBJ1-2, with D perhaps matching TRBD1 (5 bases). This CDR3 is 12 amino acids long. In germline, CDR1 is GTSNPN, CDR2 SVGIG (reference sequence). V was cut by 0 bases and J by 6 bases, with 8 bases left in between. CDR3: CAWSVGGNGYTF. Here the CDR3 DNA reads TGTGCCTGGAGTGTCGGGGGAAATGGCTACACCTTC.

The CDR3: CASSLVPGQETYEQYF. CDR3 nucleotides: TGTGCCAGCTCACTAGTTCCGGGACAGGAGACTTACGAGCAGTACTTC. J is TRBJ2-7 and V is TRBV18, with 8 bases fitting TRBD1. V shed 4 bases, J shed 4 bases, and the junction held 12 bases outside the gene matches. There are 16 residues in the CDR3. Germline CDR1 KGHSH, CDR2 LQKENI.

J is TRBJ1-1 and V is TRBV2; D gene uncertain. The CDR3 runs to 14 residues. In germline, CDR1 is SNHLY, CDR2 FYNNEI. V was pared by 5 bases and J by 4 bases, with 14 bases between. In DNA, the CDR3 is TGTGCCAGCAGTTCCCAAGGTGGGGTCACTGAAGCTTTCTTT. Translating it yields CASSSQGGVTEAFF.